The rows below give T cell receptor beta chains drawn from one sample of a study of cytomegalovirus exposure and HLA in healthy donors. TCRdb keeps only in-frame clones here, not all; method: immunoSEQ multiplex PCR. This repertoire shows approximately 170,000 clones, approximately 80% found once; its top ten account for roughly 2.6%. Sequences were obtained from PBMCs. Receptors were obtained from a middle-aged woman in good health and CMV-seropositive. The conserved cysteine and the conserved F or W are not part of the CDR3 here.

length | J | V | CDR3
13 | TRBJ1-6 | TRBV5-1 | ASSLGGLWNSPLH
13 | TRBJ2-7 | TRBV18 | ASSPPGQASYEQY
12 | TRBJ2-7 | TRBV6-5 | ASSYTKEAGAQY
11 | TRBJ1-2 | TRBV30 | AWSPGQDTGYT
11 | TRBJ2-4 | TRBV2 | ASRRQGENIQY
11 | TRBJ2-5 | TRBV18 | ASSPGGQETQY
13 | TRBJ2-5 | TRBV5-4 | ASSLAGDYGKTQY
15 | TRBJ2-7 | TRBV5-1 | ASSGTSGGQGSYEQY
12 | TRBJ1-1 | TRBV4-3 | ASSQETGLTEAF
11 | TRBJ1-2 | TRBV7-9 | ASKGGAFYGYT
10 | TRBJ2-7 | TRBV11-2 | ASSLSEVGQY
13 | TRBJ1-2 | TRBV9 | ASSAGGGVFYGYT
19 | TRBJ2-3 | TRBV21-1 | ASSKEGLKAVCRGQGDTQY
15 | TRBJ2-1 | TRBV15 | ATSRLRTSGTDNEQF
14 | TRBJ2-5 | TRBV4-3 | ASSQGLAGYQETQY
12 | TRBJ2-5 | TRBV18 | ASSPPQAPETQY
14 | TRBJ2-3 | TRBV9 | ASSVPSGGKTDTQY
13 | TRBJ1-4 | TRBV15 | ATSIRYTTNEKLF
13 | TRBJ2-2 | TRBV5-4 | ASSLWGRGTGELF
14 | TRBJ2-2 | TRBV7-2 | ASSPRTGRNTGELF